This T cell receptor beta chain was observed in a study of blood T cell repertoires in COVID-19. Repertoires were generated with immunoSEQ multiplex PCR, while TCRdb's copy carries only in-frame clones and drops some. The data show 300,000 to 350,000 clones, about 91% seen once. Trimming left V 3 bases short and J 3 bases short, with 14 bases between. CDR1 is MGHRA, CDR2 YSYEKL, per germline. There are 15 residues in the CDR3. The receptor was isolated from a woman in her twenties or thirties with COVID-19, enrolled during active disease. The sample was peripheral blood. The V gene is TRBV4-1, the J gene TRBJ1-1; D remains ambiguous. The CDR3 bases are TGCGCCAGCAGCCACGGGGTCTTAGGAGACACTGAAGCTTTCTTT. Protein: CASSHGVLGDTEAFF.